The present T cell receptor beta chain was sequenced within a study of cytomegalovirus exposure and HLA in healthy donors. Study results and limitations: Associated with HLA alleles at 0.05 false discovery rate in a later analysis were over 15,000 TCR beta sequences.

A note on this clone: Its specificity is unknown.

Vbeta (60) and Jbeta (13) primers were used in the PCR. Generated by immunoSEQ multiplex PCR, the TCRdb table keeps only in-frame clones and is missing some. In the table there are around 220,000 clones, approximately 80% of which are singletons. The TCR was taken from a girl under 18 in good health and CMV-seronegative. The sequenced material came from PBMCs.

The CDR3 region has the DNA TGTGCCAGTACCAAACAAGGGAAGACAGGGGAAATCTATGGCTACACCTTC. Translation: CASTKQGKTGEIYGYTF. The gene calls are TRBV19 and TRBJ1-2, with 8 bases aligning to TRBD1. The CDR3 loop spans 17 amino acids. CDR1 and CDR2 from the germline V gene are LNHDA and SQIVND (reference sequence). With 7 bases clipped from V and 4 bases from J, the junction kept 17 bases outside the gene matches.